The 18 T cell receptor beta chains reported below all come from one sample, sequenced in a study of blood T cell repertoires in COVID-19. Some clones are missing from TCRdb's copy, which holds only in-frame ones; the method was immunoSEQ multiplex PCR. This sample has about 290,000 clones, with about 85% found just once. The material sequenced was peripheral blood. The receptors were sampled from a woman between 50 and 59 years old with active or convalescent COVID-19.

V and J are TRBV5-6 and TRBJ2-1; 8 bases agree with TRBD2. The CDR3 is made up of 15 amino acids. Trimming cost V 3 bases and J 7 bases; bases outside gene matches: 9. Germline values: CDR1 SGHDT, CDR2 YYEEEE. For the CDR3, the DNA is TGTGCCAGCAGCTCGGTCGGGAGGGCTAGTAATGAGCAGTTCTTC. It translates to CASSSVGRASNEQFF.

V usage is TRBV5-1 and J usage is TRBJ2-7, with TRBD1 matching 10 bases. The junction had 4 bases not matched to a gene; V was cut back by 3 bases and J by 4 bases. Germline-derived CDR1 and CDR2 are SGHRS and YFSETQ. The CDR3 totals 14 residues. The CDR3 DNA follows: TGCGCCAGCAGCTGGGACAGGGGAGGATACGAGCAGTACTTC. Amino acids: CASSWDRGGYEQYF.

The chain uses TRBV2 and TRBJ1-3; D call uncertain. Trimming took off 1 base at V and 1 base at J, with 8 bases between the two ends. The CDR3 spans 15 residues. Germline CDR1 and CDR2: SNHLY and FYNNEI. CDR3 sequence (DNA): TGTGCCAGCAGTGAAGGGGTGAGGTCTGGAAACACCATATATTTT. Translated: CASSEGVRSGNTIYF.

The chain employs TRBV27 and TRBJ2-7, with D possibly being TRBD2 (6 bases). V was pared by 3 bases and J by 5 bases, with 14 bases between. There are 14 residues in the CDR3. Germline assignment: CDR1 MNHEY and CDR2 SMNVEV (reference sequence). The CDR3 here is CASSFGGRSHEQYF. The CDR3 region has the DNA TGTGCCAGCAGTTTTGGAGGGAGGTCCCACGAGCAGTACTTC.

The chain recombines TRBV29-1 with TRBJ2-1, with TRBD2 matching 14 bases. This CDR3 has 15 amino acids. Germline trimming cut 8 bases from V and 8 bases from J; bases unmatched to any gene: 11. CDR1 is SQVTM, CDR2 ANQGSEA, per germline. The CDR3 DNA sequence: TGCAGCATCGTGATGGGACTAGCGGGAGCCTATGAGCAGTTCTTC. It specifies CSIVMGLAGAYEQFF.

J is TRBJ2-7 and V is TRBV28; unclear D gene. Germline assignment: CDR1 MDHEN and CDR2 SYDVKM. The CDR3 extends over 12 amino acids. The V end was cut by 5 bases, the J end by 5 bases, with 10 bases between. Written as DNA, the CDR3 is TGTGCCAGCAGTGTGGCGGCCCACGAGCAGTACTTC. Its protein product is CASSVAAHEQYF.

This clone came up a few times. The gene calls are TRBV27 and TRBJ1-1; 10 bases agree with TRBD1. This CDR3 contains 13 residues. V lost 8 bases, J lost 4 bases, and 4 bases stayed unmatched. From germline, CDR1 is MNHEY and CDR2 SMNVEV (reference sequence). In nucleotides, the CDR3 is TGTGCCAGCTGCAGGACAGGGGGCACTGAAGCTTTCTTT. Its translation is CASCRTGGTEAFF.

The chain joins TRBV7-8 to TRBJ2-2, with 10 bases that match TRBD2. Germline V lookup: CDR1 SGHVS, CDR2 FQNEAQ. The CDR3 length is 15 residues. The ends lost 5 bases at V and 6 bases at J; junction bases unmatched: 6. The CDR3 coding sequence is TGTGCCAGCAGCACAAGGCTAGCGGGAGCCGGGGAGCTGTTTTTT. Protein sequence: CASSTRLAGAGELFF. The entire variable domain, with the rest obtained from reference TRBV7-8 and TRBJ2-2, is as follows: GAGVSQSPRYKVAKRGQDVALRCDPISGHVSLFWYQQALGQGPEFLTYFQNEAQLDKSGLPSDRFFAERPEGSVSTLKIQRTQQEDSAVYLCASSTRLAGAGELFFGEGSRLTVL.

Only one count was recorded for this clone. The rearrangement joins TRBV28 to TRBJ2-7, with D perhaps matching TRBD2 (5 bases). This CDR3 comprises 14 residues. Trimming stripped 5 bases from V and 0 bases from J, with 11 bases between. CDR1 is MDHEN and CDR2 is SYDVKM in the germline V gene. The CDR3 here is CASSRGQISYEQYF. CDR3 nucleotides: TGTGCCAGCAGTCGAGGGCAGATCTCCTACGAGCAGTACTTC.

There are a few counts of this clone. In nucleotides, the CDR3 is TGTGCCAGCGGTGGACTAGCGGAAGAGACCCAGTACTTC. Its translation: CASGGLAEETQYF. V is TRBV9 and J is TRBJ2-5; 10 bases map to TRBD2. The CDR3 is 13 amino acids. Trimming took 7 bases from V and 3 from J; bases not matched to a gene: 3. Germline lookup yields CDR1 SGDLS and CDR2 YYNGEE.

The V call is TRBV19, the J call TRBJ2-7, with D possibly matching TRBD2 (6 bases). This CDR3 is built from 14 residues. The ends were cut back, 5 bases at V and 3 bases at J, with 14 bases in the middle. Germline CDR1 reads LNHDA; CDR2 reads SQIVND (reference sequence). The CDR3 spells CASSGASGGYEQYF. The CDR3 DNA is TGTGCCAGTAGTGGTGCCTCCGGGGGCTACGAGCAGTACTTC.

In this sample, this clone turned up a few times. This sample also contains other DNA sequences that code for the same CDR3. This chain joins TRBV4-1 and TRBJ1-1; 7 bases fit TRBD1. CDR1 and CDR2 from the germline V gene are MGHRA and YSYEKL. Losses at the gene ends were 1 base for V and 1 base for J; bases not matched to a gene: 0. This CDR3 spans 14 amino acids. CDR3 region: CASSQGQGNTEAFF. CDR3 nucleotide sequence: TGCGCCAGCAGCCAAGGACAGGGGAACACTGAAGCTTTCTTT.

V gene TRBV6-5 combines with J gene TRBJ1-1; possible D gene TRBD1, 5 bases. The CDR3 spans 15 residues. Germline CDR1 reads MNHEY; CDR2 reads SVGAGI. Trimming pared 2 bases from V and 0 bases from J, leaving 10 bases between. The CDR3 sequence is CASSYRQLMNTEAFF. The CDR3 region has the DNA TGTGCCAGCAGTTACAGACAGCTAATGAACACTGAAGCTTTCTTT.

This clone has just a few counts. The chain employs TRBV7-3 and TRBJ1-1; 9 bases map to TRBD1. The germline V gene has CDR1 SGHTA and CDR2 FQGTGA. This CDR3 region has 13 residues. Unmatched junction bases numbered 6, after V lost 2 bases and J lost 11 bases. The CDR3 DNA reads as TGTGCCAGCAGCTTAGCCGGGACAGGGCCTGCTTTCTTT. Translation: CASSLAGTGPAFF.

J is TRBJ1-3 and V is TRBV18; 10 nucleotides align to TRBD1. CDR3 length: 14 amino acids. Per germline, CDR1 KGHSH and CDR2 LQKENI. J gave up 3 bases and V 8 bases, and 4 bases lay outside the gene matches. DNA of the CDR3: TGTGCCAGCCGGACAGGGGGAAGTGGAAACACCATATATTTT. Its protein product is CASRTGGSGNTIYF.

V and J are TRBV5-6 and TRBJ1-1, with D unresolved. The V end was cut by 2 bases, the J end by 8 bases, with 13 bases between. This CDR3 is 13 amino acids long. Per the germline V gene, CDR1 is SGHDT and CDR2 is YYEEEE. Here the CDR3 reads CASSLSANLEAFF. The CDR3, as DNA: TGTGCCAGCAGCTTATCCGCGAACTTGGAAGCTTTCTTT.

This clone was counted a single time. The chain recombines TRBV5-1 with TRBJ2-7, with 14 nucleotides matching TRBD2. From germline, CDR1 is SGHRS and CDR2 YFSETQ. CDR3 length: 17 residues. V shed 3 bases, J shed 4 bases, and the junction held 9 bases outside the gene matches. The CDR3 DNA reads as TGCGCCAGCAGCTCCAGACTAGCGGGAGGGCTAAAGTACGAGCAGTACTTC. It yields the protein CASSSRLAGGLKYEQYF.

The chain carries TRBV4-1 and TRBJ1-3; D gene ambiguous. The CDR3 sequence is 13 residues long. V was shortened by 1 base and J by 4 bases, with 5 bases between the two germline ends. Germline assignment: CDR1 MGHRA and CDR2 YSYEKL. The CDR3 region is CASSQVGGNTIYF. CDR3 nucleotide sequence: TGCGCCAGCAGCCAAGTGGGCGGAAACACCATATATTTT.